A selection of T cell receptor beta chains follows, all from one sample in a study of cytomegalovirus exposure and HLA in healthy donors. Assay: immunoSEQ multiplex PCR; the TCRdb copy retains only in-frame clones and omits some. The table shows about 160,000 clones, with around four fifths occurring only once. Sequencing used PBMCs. The receptors were gathered from a young woman in good health and CMV-seronegative. CDR3s include the opening cysteine and the closing phenylalanine or tryptophan. A D gene is named only where the DNA matches it firmly. Expanded clones get a size class; other rows say once, few or many, or leave the size out.

J | V | size | D | CDR3 | DNA
TRBJ2-5 | TRBV2 | . | TRBD1 | CASRRGQGQETQYF | TGTGCCAGCAGGAGGGGGCAGGGCCAAGAGACCCAGTACTTC
TRBJ1-4 | TRBV11-2 | . | . | CASSLGGGFELFF | TGTGCCAGCAGCTTAGGGGGGGGGTTCGAACTGTTTTTT
TRBJ1-2 | TRBV4-1 | . | . | CASSRPLGYGYTF | TGCGCCAGCAGCCGCCCCCTCGGCTATGGCTACACCTTC
TRBJ2-1 | TRBV5-1 | . | . | CASSFGGSGEQFF | TGCGCCAGCAGCTTTGGGGGGTCCGGTGAGCAGTTCTTC
TRBJ2-1 | TRBV13 | . | TRBD2 | CASSQRRGGNNEQFF | TGTGCCAGCAGCCAGAGGCGGGGGGGCAATAATGAGCAGTTCTTC
TRBJ1-6 | TRBV27 | once | TRBD1 | CASSLGPTGGSSPLHF | TGTGCCAGCAGCTTGGGTCCGACAGGGGGAAGTTCACCCCTCCACTTT
TRBJ1-5 | TRBV30 | . | . | CAWGPGAGVGQPQHF | TGTGCCTGGGGGCCCGGGGCAGGGGTGGGACAGCCCCAGCATTTT
TRBJ2-7 | TRBV30 | . | TRBD1 | CAWSGAGQVSYEQYF | TGTGCCTGGAGTGGGGCGGGACAGGTCTCCTACGAGCAGTACTTC
TRBJ1-5 | TRBV4-1 | . | . | CASSQTGLSNQPQHF | TGCGCCAGCAGCCAAACTGGACTCAGCAATCAGCCCCAGCATTTT
TRBJ1-2 | TRBV6-6 | once | . | CASSLTRLSYGYTF | TGTGCCAGCAGTTTAACACGACTGAGCTATGGCTACACCTTC
TRBJ1-4 | TRBV5-1 | . | TRBD1 | CASSLGDRANEKLFF | TGCGCCAGCAGCTTGGGCGACAGGGCTAATGAAAAACTGTTTTTT
TRBJ2-1 | TRBV4-1 | . | . | CASSQVGLGDNEQFF | TGCGCCAGCAGCCAAGTAGGGCTAGGGGACAATGAGCAGTTCTTC